This T cell receptor (beta chain) came from a study of blood T cell repertoires in COVID-19. In the study overall: The United States, Italy and Spain provided the acute and convalescent COVID-19 samples. The analysed material was cDNA or gDNA that came from T cells, B-cell-depleted T cells, or PBMCs.

CDR1 is SEHNR, CDR2 FQNEAQ, per germline (reference sequence). V dropped 7 bases and J dropped 0 bases, with 11 bases sitting between them. This CDR3 has 14 amino acids. Original methodology: Reference gene primers were amplified, and this amplification served to estimate nucleated cell counts. The assay was immunoSEQ multiplex PCR, and TCRdb's table has in-frame clones only and misses some. From that table come the V and J calls and clone size; the DNA was used to work out D and trimming. Seen here are roughly 140,000 clones, about 80% observed once, and the top ten hold roughly 9%. The source of this sequence is a woman at least 80 years old in a cohort sampled during active or convalescent COVID-19. Sequencing input: peripheral blood. The chain combines TRBV7-9 with TRBJ2-3; the D gene is possibly TRBD2 (7 bases). The DNA for the CDR3 is TGTGCCAGCACCCGGGGGGCGAGCACAGATACGCAGTATTTT. Protein sequence: CASTRGASTDTQYF.